This record covers a single T cell receptor (beta chain). As yet, its antigen is unknown. One entry per CDR3 protein, called by TCRdb with MiXCR from the 5' RACE reads. The sample shows some 760,000 distinct CDR3 sequences, over 15% of them seen only once. Germline V gives CDR1 SEHNR, CDR2 FQNEAQ (reference sequence). The ends lost 5 bases at V and 5 bases at J; junction bases unmatched: 8. CDR3 length equals 14 residues. This sample is part of a study of identical twins. Whole-study findings and limits: For out-of-frame alpha sequences shared by twins, low generation probability was in excess.

This sample was also put to use in a study of T cells expressing NK-cell markers.

Sequencing input: PBMCs. This receptor was identified in a young woman in good health. The chain joins TRBV7-9 to TRBJ2-5; 7 bases are shared with TRBD1. CDR3 in DNA: TGTGCCAGCAGCCTTTGGGACAGAGCTGAGACCCAGTACTTC. It yields the protein CASSLWDRAETQYF.